The entry that follows covers one T cell receptor (beta chain) sequence. The antigen is undetermined. The entire patient cohort was treatment-naive prior to thyroid surgery. The sample is drawn from a study of metastatic and nonmetastatic thyroid tumors. Study as a whole: Repertoires from blood and tumor or nodule tissue of malignant and benign thyroid patients were compared.

In the authors' methods: It was from CDR3 differences across clinicopathological groups that a distant-metastasis classifier for papillary thyroid cancer was built. TCRdb redid the clone calls on the PCR reads using MiXCR. TCRdb's processing, not the authors', yielded these V and J calls. The table records about 33,000 clones, about 18% of them present only once. Study conclusions and caveats: Versus benign nodules, malignant thyroid tumors reportedly had significantly higher TCR beta diversity, in blood and tumor.

The CDR3 is 14 amino acids. With V trimmed by 7 bases and J by 2 bases, 4 bases remained unmatched. The germline V gene encodes CDR1 SGHKS and CDR2 YYEKEE (reference sequence). The clonotype was recovered from a male donor with papillary thyroid cancer or a benign thyroid nodule (not recorded which). Some clones in this sample may be carry-over from other donors' samples. This sequence joins TRBV5-5 and TRBJ2-3; TRBD2 agrees at 10 bases. The source material was blood. CDR3 protein: CASWTSGSTDTQYF. CDR3 DNA sequence: TGTGCCAGCTGGACTAGCGGATCCACAGATACGCAGTATTTT.